The entry below describes one T cell receptor beta chain. Its target is unknown. TCRdb reprocessed the reads with MiXCR, giving one entry per CDR3 protein. The data show over 150,000 distinct CDR3 sequences, 15% to 20% seen once. This specimen comes from a study of T cell repertoires in cytomegalovirus infection. Study details: Both a matching HLA type and CMV infection were indicated by public TCR beta signatures. Study results and limitations: Summed frequency of shared TCR beta families picked out CMV carriers who also had the relevant HLA. HLA-C-restricted TCR beta clonotypes specific for CMV led the ex vivo response.

Trimming cost V 4 bases and J 5 bases; bases outside gene matches: 6. The length of the CDR3 is 14 residues. Looked up from germline, CDR1 is SGHTA and CDR2 is FQGNSA. Sample: CD8+ T cells from PBMCs. The TCR comes from a human donor in good health (CMV status not recorded). Some clones in this sample may be carry-over from other donors' samples. The gene calls are TRBV7-2 and TRBJ2-3; 7 bases line up with TRBD1. The CDR3 reads CASSSTGAGDTQYF. The CDR3 nucleotides read TGTGCCAGCAGCTCTACAGGGGCAGGAGATACGCAGTATTTT.